This is a list of T cell receptor beta chains from one sample in a study of Ad26.COV2.S vaccination and SARS-CoV-2 variants. TCRdb's copy holds only in-frame clones and misses some; the assay was immunoSEQ multiplex PCR. The table records about 350,000 clones, about 86% of them present only once. The specimen comprised peripheral blood, sampled in a trial of Ad26.COV2.S vaccine versus placebo. These receptors all stem from a person aged 18 to 59 who received the Ad26.COV2.S COVID-19 vaccine or a placebo. The CDR3 runs from the conserved cysteine through the conserved F or W. Each record gives: CDR3 length, V gene, clone size, J gene, D gene, CDR3 protein, CDR3 DNA. D genes are given only for firm matches. Size is omitted from some rows. Given values are once, few, many or a class for expanded clones.

14,TRBV6-2/TRBV6-3,.,TRBJ2-7,TRBD1,CASSSGQAPYEQYF,TGTGCCAGCAGTTCCGGACAGGCCCCCTACGAGCAGTACTTC
13,TRBV5-1,.,TRBJ2-1,.,CASSSLVDNEQFF,TGCGCCAGCAGCTCCCTAGTAGACAATGAGCAGTTCTTC
15,TRBV6-5,once,TRBJ2-1,TRBD2,CASSYSIAGVNEQFF,TGTGCCAGCAGTTACTCGATAGCGGGAGTAAATGAGCAGTTCTTC
18,TRBV5-4,.,TRBJ2-3,.,CASSLSPGTALVPDTQYF,TGTGCCAGCAGCTTGTCCCCCGGGACCGCCCTAGTTCCAGATACGCAGTATTTT
16,TRBV5-5,.,TRBJ2-7,TRBD1,CASSSYLQGIYHEQYF,TGTGCCAGCAGCTCATATCTACAGGGGATTTACCACGAGCAGTACTTC
14,TRBV6-5,once,TRBJ2-1,TRBD1,CASSATGAYNEQFF,TGTGCCAGCAGCGCCACAGGGGCTTACAATGAGCAGTTCTTC
15,TRBV19,few,TRBJ1-5,.,CASSPGLLGNQPQHF,TGTGCCAGTAGTCCGGGACTCCTAGGCAATCAGCCCCAGCATTTT
17,TRBV4-1,.,TRBJ1-5,.,CASSLSPDRFGNQPQHF,TGCGCCAGCAGCCTAAGTCCCGACAGGTTCGGCAATCAGCCCCAGCATTTT
12,TRBV7-2,.,TRBJ2-5,.,CASSFLWETQYF,TGTGCCAGCAGCTTCCTTTGGGAGACCCAGTACTTC
13,TRBV6-2/TRBV6-3,.,TRBJ2-7,.,CASSFILSYEQYF,TGTGCCAGCAGTTTTATCCTAAGTTACGAGCAGTACTTC
13,TRBV4-1,.,TRBJ1-6,.,CASSQQVNSPLHF,TGCGCCAGCAGCCAACAGGTTAATTCACCCCTCCACTTT